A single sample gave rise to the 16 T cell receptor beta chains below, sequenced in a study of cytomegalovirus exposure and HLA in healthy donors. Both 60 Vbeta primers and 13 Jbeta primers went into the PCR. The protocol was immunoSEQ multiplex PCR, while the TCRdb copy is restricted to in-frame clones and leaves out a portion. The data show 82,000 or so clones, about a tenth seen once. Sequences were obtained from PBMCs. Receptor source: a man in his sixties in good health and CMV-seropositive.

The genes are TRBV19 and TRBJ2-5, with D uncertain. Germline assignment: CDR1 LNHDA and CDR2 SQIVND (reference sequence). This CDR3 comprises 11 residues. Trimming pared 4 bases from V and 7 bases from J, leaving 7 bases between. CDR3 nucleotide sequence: TGTGCCAGTAGTAGAGGAGCGACCCAGTACTTC. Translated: CASSRGATQYF.

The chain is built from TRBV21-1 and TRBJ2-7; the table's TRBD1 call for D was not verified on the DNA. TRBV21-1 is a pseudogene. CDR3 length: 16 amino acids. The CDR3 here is CASSKDREEAPYEQYV. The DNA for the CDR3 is TGTGCCAGCAGCAAGGACAGGGAAGAGGCCCCCTACGAGCAGTACGTC.

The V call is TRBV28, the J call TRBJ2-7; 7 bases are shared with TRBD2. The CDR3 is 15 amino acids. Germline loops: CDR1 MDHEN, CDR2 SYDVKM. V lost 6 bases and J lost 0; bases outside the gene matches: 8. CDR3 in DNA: TGTGCCAGCAGACTGGGAGCGGGAAACTCCTACGAGCAGTACTTC. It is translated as CASRLGAGNSYEQYF.

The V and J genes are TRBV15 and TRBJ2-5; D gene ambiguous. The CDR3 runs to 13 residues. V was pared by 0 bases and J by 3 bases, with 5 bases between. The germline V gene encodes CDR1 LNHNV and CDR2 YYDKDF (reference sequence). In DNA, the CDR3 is TGTGCCACCAGCAGAGATTTAGAAGAGACCCAGTACTTC. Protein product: CATSRDLEETQYF.

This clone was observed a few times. The CDR3 DNA reads TGTGCCACCAGCGGTTTACAGGGACCTGGCAATCAGCCCCAGCATTTT. Its translation: CATSGLQGPGNQPQHF. The V call is TRBV15, the J call TRBJ1-5; tentatively, D is TRBD1 (6 bases). The germline V and J ends were trimmed by 5 bases and 2 bases, with 16 bases remaining between them. The germline gives CDR1 LNHNV, CDR2 YYDKDF (reference sequence). CDR3 length: 16 amino acids.

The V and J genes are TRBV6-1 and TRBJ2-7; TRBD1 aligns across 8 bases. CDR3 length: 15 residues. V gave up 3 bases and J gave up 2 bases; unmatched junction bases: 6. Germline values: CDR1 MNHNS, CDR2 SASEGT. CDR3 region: CASSDPGQAPYEQYV. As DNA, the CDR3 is TGTGCCAGCAGTGACCCGGGACAGGCACCCTACGAGCAGTACGTC.

This CDR3 is CASSEPSGGRGPGELFF. The DNA of the CDR3 is TGCGCCAGCAGTGAACCTAGCGGGGGTCGGGGGCCCGGGGAGCTGTTTTTT. The V call is TRBV10-2, the J call TRBJ2-2; 10 bases align to TRBD2. Germline CDR1 and CDR2: WSHSY and SAAADI. The CDR3 totals 17 residues. The V gene end was trimmed by 3 bases and the J gene end by 6 bases; junction bases not matched to a gene: 10.

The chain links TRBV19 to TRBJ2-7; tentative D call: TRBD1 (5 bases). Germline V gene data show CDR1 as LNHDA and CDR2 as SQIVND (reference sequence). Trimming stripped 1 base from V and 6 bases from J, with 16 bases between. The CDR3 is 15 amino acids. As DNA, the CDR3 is TGTGCCAGTAGTATAGGGTCAGGGAAAGTTGGCGAGCAGTACTTC. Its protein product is CASSIGSGKVGEQYF.

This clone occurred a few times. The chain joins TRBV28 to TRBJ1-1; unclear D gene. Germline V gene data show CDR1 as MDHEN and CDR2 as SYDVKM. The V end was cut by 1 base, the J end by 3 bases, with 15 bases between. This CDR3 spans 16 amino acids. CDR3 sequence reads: CASSLYTGQDHTEAFF. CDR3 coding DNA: TGTGCCAGCAGTTTATACACTGGGCAGGATCACACTGAAGCTTTCTTT.

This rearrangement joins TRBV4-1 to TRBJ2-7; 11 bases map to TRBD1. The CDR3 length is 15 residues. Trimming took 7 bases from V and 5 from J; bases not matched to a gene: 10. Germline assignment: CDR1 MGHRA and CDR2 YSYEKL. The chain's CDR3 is CASKIRGTGGHEQYV. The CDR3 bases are TGCGCCAGCAAGATTAGGGGGACAGGGGGTCACGAGCAGTACGTC.

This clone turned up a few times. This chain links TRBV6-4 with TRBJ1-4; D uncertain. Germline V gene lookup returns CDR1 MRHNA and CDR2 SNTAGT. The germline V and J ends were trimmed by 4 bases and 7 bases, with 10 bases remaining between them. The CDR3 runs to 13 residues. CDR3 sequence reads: CASSVGSGEKLFF. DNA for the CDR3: TGTGCCAGCAGTGTCGGGTCGGGTGAAAAACTGTTTTTT.

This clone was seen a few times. The CDR3 is CAISESNRDYGAFF. For the CDR3, the DNA is TGTGCCATCAGTGAGTCTAACCGGGATTACGGGGCTTTCTTT. V and J are TRBV10-3 and TRBJ1-1, with no clear D. V was shortened by 0 bases and J by 11 bases, with 16 bases between the two germline ends. CDR1 and CDR2 (germline): ENHRY, SYGVKD. The CDR3 loop spans 14 amino acids.

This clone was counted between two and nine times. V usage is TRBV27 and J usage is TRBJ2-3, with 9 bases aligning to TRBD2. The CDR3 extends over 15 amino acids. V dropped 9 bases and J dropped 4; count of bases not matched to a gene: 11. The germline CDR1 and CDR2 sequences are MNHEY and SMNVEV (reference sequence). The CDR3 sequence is CASSGTSLVPDTQYF. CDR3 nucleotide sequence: TGTGCCAGTTCCGGGACTAGCTTAGTTCCAGATACGCAGTATTTT.

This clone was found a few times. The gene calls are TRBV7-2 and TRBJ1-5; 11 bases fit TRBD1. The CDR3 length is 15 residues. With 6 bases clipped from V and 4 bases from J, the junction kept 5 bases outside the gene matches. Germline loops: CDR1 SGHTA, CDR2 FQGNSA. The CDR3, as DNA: TGTGCCAGCAGTTGGGGACAGGGGGGGAATCAGCCCCAGCATTTT. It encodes CASSWGQGGNQPQHF.

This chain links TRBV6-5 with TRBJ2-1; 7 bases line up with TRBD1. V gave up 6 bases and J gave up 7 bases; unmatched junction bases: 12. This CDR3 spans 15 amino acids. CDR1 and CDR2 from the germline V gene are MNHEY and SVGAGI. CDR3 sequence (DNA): TGTGCCAGCAGGCTCAGGGGGACCCTCCTGAATGAGCAGTTCTTC. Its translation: CASRLRGTLLNEQFF.

The CDR3 is CASSSGTGGPIRNIQYF. CDR3 coding DNA: TGTGCCAGCAGTTCGGGGACAGGAGGACCTATAAGAAACATTCAGTACTTC. The chain links TRBV28 to TRBJ2-4; 8 nucleotides match TRBD1. J lost 6 bases, V lost 4 bases, and 14 bases had no gene match. The germline V gene has CDR1 MDHEN and CDR2 SYDVKM. The CDR3 is made up of 17 amino acids.